This TCR beta chain derives from a study of shared clonotypes between healthy human individuals (dated by TCRdb to 2019 to 2021). At the level of the whole study: Three men and a couple of women, aged 18 to 49 years, made up the cohort. The study deeply sequenced blood TCR repertoires of about 5 healthy adults to estimate repertoire size and the extent of clonotype sharing between individuals. To increase sequencing depth and limit assay-specific biases, TCR repertoire library preparation and sequencing were carried out by different laboratories using diverse techniques. Per donor, leukapheresis produced somewhere between about 0.9 and 9 billion PBMCs.

Using the deep immunoSEQ assay, multiplex PCR amplified TCR CDR3 regions from genomic DNA. For each cell subset, the extracted genomic DNA was distributed evenly across all wells of several immunoSEQ 96-well plates, and each plate served as one replicate. Each replicate PCR for unsorted PBMC received about 300 ng genomic DNA, equal to about 30,000 T cell genomes. Ten immunoSEQ deep assay plates were used to sequence the unsorted PBMC genomic DNA. Purified libraries were quantified with a Qubit 3.0 fluorometer, sized on a Bioanalyzer 2100, and re-quantified with the KAPA Library Quantification kit. A separate single-read 150-cycle Illumina NextSeq 550 flow cell was used to sequence each immunoSEQ 96-well plate. In the source study's methods: Because only junctional sequences without quality scores were contained in the immunoSEQ output, filtering matching that applied to full-length reads could not be performed. Sequences were annotated with PyIR, a Python wrapper for IgBLAST v1.9, using IMGT germline references to assign V/J genes and CDR3. Any read was removed if the V/J assignment was weak (E-value above 1e-6), the CDR3 was missing, or the read contained stop codons, out-of-frame junctions, or ambiguous translated residues. V3J clonotypes were defined as sequences sharing an identical inferred V gene, J gene, and CDR3 amino acid sequence. The percentage overlap between two repertoires was calculated by dividing the number of shared unique clonotypes by the size of the smaller repertoire. Richness of each repertoire was evaluated using RTK rarefaction, the Chao1 estimator, and Recon v2.1 estimates of unobserved clonotypes. The immuneACCESS repertoire file appears here via TCRdb, limited to in-frame rearrangements. These files lack a portion of the clones; in checked studies, under half of the deficit traces to unresolved V genes, and the cause of the others is not known. For V, J and clone size, that table is used; D and trimming come from the DNA. This sample has approximately 500,000 clones in its table, and 81% of those were observed once. About 13% of the sample lies in the top ten.

General findings and caveats noted by the study authors: Pairwise subsampling indicated that sequencing depth was expected to affect the degree of clonotype sharing among donors. The genetic and exposure-history diversity represented was limited by the small number of donors. Sampling was restricted to blood, and TCR repertoires in tissues likely differ from the TCR repertoires found in blood.

Healthy HIV-negative adults with no recently reported acute infections or vaccinations were included as donors. All donors were Caucasian adults living in Nashville, Tennessee, USA. For unsorted samples, 80 million to 100 million PBMCs were counted, and genomic DNA was extracted using the QIAamp DNA Blood Mini kit. Blood was obtained by leukapheresis, after which PBMCs were separated by Ficoll-Histopaque density gradient centrifugation and cryopreserved in liquid nitrogen vapor phase. Notes on this clone: There is no known antigen for this receptor. No much larger clone exists at a distance of one base, and base qualities are not known.

The sequence was obtained from a middle-aged woman in good health. Some clones in this sample may be carry-over from other donors' samples. The sequenced material came from PBMCs.

The sequence in DNA is TGTGCCACCAGCAGAGATCTAATACACACTGAAGCTTTCTTT. It is translated as CATSRDLIHTEAFF. The rearrangement joined TRBV15 to TRBJ1-1, with the identity of the D gene unclear. Trimming takes 0 bases from V and 3 bases from J, and the germline ends sit 8 bases apart. The CDR3, from cysteine to phenylalanine, totals 14 residues. Only the CDR3 DNA is retained, 42 bases long and in frame from the first base. CDR1 and CDR2 are read off the germline V gene (reference sequence) as LNHNV and YYDKDF.